The source of this T cell receptor (beta chain) is a study of blood T cell repertoires in COVID-19. On the study more broadly: Sites across the United States, Italy and Spain contributed samples from acute and convalescent COVID-19. In each case, the material was cDNA or gDNA derived from T cells, B-cell-depleted T cells, or PBMCs.

Produced via immunoSEQ multiplex PCR; TCRdb's table is partial and in-frame only. The data show tens of thousands of clones, 88% seen once. The CDR3 is 18 amino acids long, termini counted. Notes on this clone: No DNA is shown, since the ends of the CDR3 on it are uncertain; the CDR3 is the one TCRdb lists.

The sequencing sample was made of peripheral blood. The chain carries TRBV21-1 and TRBJ1-5; whether TRBD1, the table's D call, matches the DNA was not checked. TRBV21-1 is a pseudogene segment. The sequence came from a human donor in a cohort sampled during active COVID-19. The chain's CDR3 is CASSKAGVGQGSNQPQHF.